This T cell receptor beta chain stems from a study of metastatic and nonmetastatic thyroid tumors (dated by TCRdb to 2018 to 2020). Context from the whole study: Repertoires were compared across peripheral blood and tumor or nodule tissue samples from malignant and benign thyroid patients.

Before undergoing thyroid surgery, none of the patients had been given any kind of treatment. Using T-cell receptor beta sequencing, the researchers looked back retrospectively at clinical samples from patients, gathered between about 2011 and 2019. Library preparation was by PCR. These reads were obtained on an Illumina HiSeq 4000. High-throughput sequencing was used to profile the CDR3 region of the TCR beta-chain in every patient. The authors' analysis ran thus. CDR3 differences across clinicopathological groups were used to build a classifier for discriminating distant-metastatic papillary thyroid cancer patients. Repertoire diversity was assessed with the Shannon index, and tumor-blood repertoire similarity with the Morisita-Horn index. TCRdb reran the public reads through fastp at Q25 and MiXCR, keeping productive beta chains. TCRdb, not the authors, supplied the V and J calls. This sample comprises some 38,000 clones, roughly 12% of them detected only once. The ten largest clones take up 8% to 10% of the sample.

The CDR1 and CDR2 encoded by the germline V gene (reference sequence) are GTSNPN and SVGIG. The CDR3 holds 15 amino acids from the cysteine to the phenylalanine. Kept here is only the CDR3 DNA, which spans 45 bases and is read in frame from base 1. Trimming takes 3 bases off V and 1 base off J; junction bases not matched to a gene: 1. The paper's findings and limits, for the study overall: In both blood and tumor samples, malignant tumors were reported to have significantly higher TCR beta diversity than benign nodules.

This clone has a count of ten or more. There is no known antigen for this receptor. No much larger clone exists at a distance of one base, and base qualities are not known. Source material: blood. The V and J segments used are TRBV30 and TRBJ2-2; a stretch of 11 junction bases matches TRBD2. This TCR was sampled from a female donor with papillary thyroid cancer or a benign thyroid nodule (not recorded which). Some clones in this sample may be carry-over from other donors' samples. CDR3 protein: CAWRTSGMNTGELFF. The DNA sequence follows: TGTGCCTGGAGGACTAGCGGGATGAACACCGGGGAGCTGTTTTTT.